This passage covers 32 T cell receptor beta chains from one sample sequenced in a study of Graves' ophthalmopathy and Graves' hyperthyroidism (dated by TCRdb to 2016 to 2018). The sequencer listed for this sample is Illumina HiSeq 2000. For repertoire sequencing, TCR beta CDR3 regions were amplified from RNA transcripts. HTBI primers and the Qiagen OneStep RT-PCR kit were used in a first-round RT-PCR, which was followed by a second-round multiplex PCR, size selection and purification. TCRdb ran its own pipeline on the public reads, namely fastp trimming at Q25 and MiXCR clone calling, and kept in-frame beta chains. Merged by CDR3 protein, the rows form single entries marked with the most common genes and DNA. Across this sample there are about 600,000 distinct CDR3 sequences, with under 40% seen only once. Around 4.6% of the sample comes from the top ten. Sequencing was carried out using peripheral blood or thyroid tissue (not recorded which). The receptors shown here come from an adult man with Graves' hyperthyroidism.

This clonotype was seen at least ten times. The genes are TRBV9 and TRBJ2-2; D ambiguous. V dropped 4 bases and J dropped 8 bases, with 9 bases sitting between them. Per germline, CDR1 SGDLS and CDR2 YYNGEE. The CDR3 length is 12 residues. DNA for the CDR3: TGTGCCAGCAGCCCACGAATTGGGGAGCTGTTTTTT. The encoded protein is CASSPRIGELFF.

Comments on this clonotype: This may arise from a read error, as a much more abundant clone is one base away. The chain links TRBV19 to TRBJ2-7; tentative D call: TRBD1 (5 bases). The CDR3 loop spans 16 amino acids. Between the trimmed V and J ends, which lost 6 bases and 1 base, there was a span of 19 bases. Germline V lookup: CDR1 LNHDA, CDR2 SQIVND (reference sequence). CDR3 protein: CASRGPGPGHSYEQYF. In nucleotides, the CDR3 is TGTGCCAGTAGAGGCCCTGGACCAGGACATTCCTACGAGCAGTACTTC. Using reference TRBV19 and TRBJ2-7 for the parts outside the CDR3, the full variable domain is DGGITQSPKYLFRKEGQNVTLSCEQNLNHDAMYWYRQDPGQGLRLIYYSQIVNDFQKGDIAEGYSVSREKKESFPLTVTSAQKNPTAFYLCASRGPGPGHSYEQYFGPGTRLTVT.

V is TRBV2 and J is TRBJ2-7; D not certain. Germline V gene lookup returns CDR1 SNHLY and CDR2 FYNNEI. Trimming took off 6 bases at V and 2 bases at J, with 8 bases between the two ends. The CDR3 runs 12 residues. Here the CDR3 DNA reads TGTGCCAGCAGAGGTCCAACCTACGAGCAGTACTTC. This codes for CASRGPTYEQYF.

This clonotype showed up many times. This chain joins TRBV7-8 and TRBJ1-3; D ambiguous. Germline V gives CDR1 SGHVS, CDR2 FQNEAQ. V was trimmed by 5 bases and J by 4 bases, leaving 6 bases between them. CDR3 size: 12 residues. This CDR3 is CASSPRGNTIYF. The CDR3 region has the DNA TGTGCCAGCAGCCCGAGAGGAAACACCATATATTTT.

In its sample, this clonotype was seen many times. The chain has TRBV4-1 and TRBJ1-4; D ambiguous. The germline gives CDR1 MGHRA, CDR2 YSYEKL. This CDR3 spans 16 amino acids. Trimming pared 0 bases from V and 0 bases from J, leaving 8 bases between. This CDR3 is CASSQEAYATNEKLFF. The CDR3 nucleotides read TGCGCCAGCAGCCAAGAGGCTTATGCAACTAATGAAAAACTGTTTTTT.

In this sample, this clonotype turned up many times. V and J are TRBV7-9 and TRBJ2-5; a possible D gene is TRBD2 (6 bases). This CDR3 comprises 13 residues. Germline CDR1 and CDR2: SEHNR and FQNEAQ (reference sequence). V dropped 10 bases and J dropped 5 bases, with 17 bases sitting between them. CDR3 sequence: CATSGGAGETQYF. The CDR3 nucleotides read TGTGCCACAAGCGGAGGGGCTGGGGAGACCCAGTACTTC.

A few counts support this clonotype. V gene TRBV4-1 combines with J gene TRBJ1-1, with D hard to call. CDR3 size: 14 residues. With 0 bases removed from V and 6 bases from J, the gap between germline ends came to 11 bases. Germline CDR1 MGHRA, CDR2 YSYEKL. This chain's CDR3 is CASSQDRGLPEAFF. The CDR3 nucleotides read TGCGCCAGCAGCCAAGATCGTGGGTTACCTGAAGCTTTCTTT.

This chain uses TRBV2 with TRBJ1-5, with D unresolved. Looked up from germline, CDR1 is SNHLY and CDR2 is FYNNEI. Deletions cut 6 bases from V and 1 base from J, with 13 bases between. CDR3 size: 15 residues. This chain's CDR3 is CASSQSPASNQPQHF. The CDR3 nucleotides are TGTGCCAGCAGCCAGTCTCCCGCGAGCAATCAGCCCCAGCATTTT.

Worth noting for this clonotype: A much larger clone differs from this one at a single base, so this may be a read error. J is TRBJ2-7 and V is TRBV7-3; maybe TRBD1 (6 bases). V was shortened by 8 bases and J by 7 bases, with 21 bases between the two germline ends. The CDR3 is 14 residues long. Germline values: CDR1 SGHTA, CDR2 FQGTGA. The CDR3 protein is CASRRGPGVGEQYF. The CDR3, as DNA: TGTGCCAGCCGTCGCGGCCCAGGGGTAGGGGAGCAGTACTTC.

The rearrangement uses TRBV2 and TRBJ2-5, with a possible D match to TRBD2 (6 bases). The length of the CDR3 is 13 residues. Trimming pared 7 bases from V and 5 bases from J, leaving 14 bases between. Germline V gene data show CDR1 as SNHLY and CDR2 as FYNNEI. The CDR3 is CASIGGARETQYF. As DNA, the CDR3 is TGTGCCAGCATTGGAGGGGCAAGGGAGACCCAGTACTTC.

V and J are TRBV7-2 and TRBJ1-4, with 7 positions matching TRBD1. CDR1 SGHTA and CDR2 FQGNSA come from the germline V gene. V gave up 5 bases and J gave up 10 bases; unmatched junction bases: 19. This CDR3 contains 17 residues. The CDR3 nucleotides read TGTGCCAGCAGCCCTTCGTCGGGAGGGGGCGCTTGGGGAAAACTGTTTTTT. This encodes CASSPSSGGGAWGKLFF.

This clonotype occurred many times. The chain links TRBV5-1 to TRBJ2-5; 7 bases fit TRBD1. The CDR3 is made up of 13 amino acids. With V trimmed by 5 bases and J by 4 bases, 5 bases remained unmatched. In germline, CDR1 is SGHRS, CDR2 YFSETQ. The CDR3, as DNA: TGCGCCAGCAGTCTGACAGGGCGAGAGACCCAGTACTTC. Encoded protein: CASSLTGRETQYF.

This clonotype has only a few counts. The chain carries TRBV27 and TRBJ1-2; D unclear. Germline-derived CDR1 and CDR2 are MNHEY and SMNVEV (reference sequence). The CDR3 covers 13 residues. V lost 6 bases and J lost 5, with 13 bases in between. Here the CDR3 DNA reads TGTGCCAGCAGAGACGGGGTATATTATGGCTACACCTTC. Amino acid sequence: CASRDGVYYGYTF.

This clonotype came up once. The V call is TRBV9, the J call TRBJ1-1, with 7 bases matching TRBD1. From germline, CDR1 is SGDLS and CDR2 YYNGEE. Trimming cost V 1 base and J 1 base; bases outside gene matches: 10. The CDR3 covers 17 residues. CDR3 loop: CASSVTPQGRKNTEAFF. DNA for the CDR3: TGTGCCAGCAGCGTAACCCCACAGGGGCGTAAGAACACTGAAGCTTTCTTT.

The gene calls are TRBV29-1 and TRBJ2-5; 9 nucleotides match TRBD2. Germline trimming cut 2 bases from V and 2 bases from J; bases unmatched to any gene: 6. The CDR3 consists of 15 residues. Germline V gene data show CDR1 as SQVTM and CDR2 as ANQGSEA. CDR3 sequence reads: CSVERSGGTQETQYF. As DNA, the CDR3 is TGCAGCGTTGAACGAAGCGGGGGGACTCAAGAGACCCAGTACTTC.

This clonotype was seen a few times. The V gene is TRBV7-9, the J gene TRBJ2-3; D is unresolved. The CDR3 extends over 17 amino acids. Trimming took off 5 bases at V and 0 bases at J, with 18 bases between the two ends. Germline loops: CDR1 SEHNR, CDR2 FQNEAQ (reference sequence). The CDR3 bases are TGTGCCAGCAGCCCCGGTTCGGTACTCCTAAGCACAGATACGCAGTATTTT. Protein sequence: CASSPGSVLLSTDTQYF.

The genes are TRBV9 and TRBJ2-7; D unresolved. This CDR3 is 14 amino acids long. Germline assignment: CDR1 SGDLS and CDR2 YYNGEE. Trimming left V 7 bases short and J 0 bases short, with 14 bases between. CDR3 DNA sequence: TGTGCCAGCTCACCCCCGGCCAGCTCCTACGAGCAGTACTTC. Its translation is CASSPPASSYEQYF.

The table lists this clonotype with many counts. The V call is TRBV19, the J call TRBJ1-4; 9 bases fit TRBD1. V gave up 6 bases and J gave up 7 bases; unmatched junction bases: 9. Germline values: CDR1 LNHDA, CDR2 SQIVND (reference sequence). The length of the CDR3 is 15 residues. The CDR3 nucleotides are TGTGCCAGTAGCCGACAGGGGGGTTACGGTGAAAAACTGTTTTTT. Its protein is CASSRQGGYGEKLFF.

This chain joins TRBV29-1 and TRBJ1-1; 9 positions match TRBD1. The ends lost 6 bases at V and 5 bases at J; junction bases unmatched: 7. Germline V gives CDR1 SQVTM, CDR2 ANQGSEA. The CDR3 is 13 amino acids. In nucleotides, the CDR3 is TGCAGCGTGGATACAGGGGGCTGGACTGAAGCTTTCTTT. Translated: CSVDTGGWTEAFF.

CDR3 DNA: TGCAGCGTCGCGGGGGGAGGAGAGACCCAGTACTTC. Translated: CSVAGGGETQYF. The J gene is TRBJ2-5, the V gene TRBV29-1; 8 nucleotides match TRBD2. This CDR3 spans 12 amino acids. V was clipped by 6 bases and J by 4 bases; unmatched bases: 4. Germline V gives CDR1 SQVTM, CDR2 ANQGSEA.

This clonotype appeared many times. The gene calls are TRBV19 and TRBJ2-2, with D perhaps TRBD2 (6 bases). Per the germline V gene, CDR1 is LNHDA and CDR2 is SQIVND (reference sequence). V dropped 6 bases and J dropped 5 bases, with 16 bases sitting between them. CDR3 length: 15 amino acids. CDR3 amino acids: CASRREEGGTGELFF. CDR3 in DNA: TGTGCCAGTAGACGAGAGGAGGGCGGAACCGGGGAGCTGTTTTTT.

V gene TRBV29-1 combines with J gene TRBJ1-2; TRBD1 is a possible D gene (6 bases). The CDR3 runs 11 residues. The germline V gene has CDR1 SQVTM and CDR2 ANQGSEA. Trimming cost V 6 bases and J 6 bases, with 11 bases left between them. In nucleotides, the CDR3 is TGCAGCGTAGCTTCAGGGGATGGCTACACCTTC. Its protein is CSVASGDGYTF.

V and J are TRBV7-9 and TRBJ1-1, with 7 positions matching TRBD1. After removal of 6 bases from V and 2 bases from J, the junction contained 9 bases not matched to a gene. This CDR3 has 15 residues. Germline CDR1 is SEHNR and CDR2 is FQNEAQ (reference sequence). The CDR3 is CASRAGGPVNTEAFF. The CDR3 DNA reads TGTGCCAGCAGAGCAGGGGGACCCGTCAACACTGAAGCTTTCTTT.

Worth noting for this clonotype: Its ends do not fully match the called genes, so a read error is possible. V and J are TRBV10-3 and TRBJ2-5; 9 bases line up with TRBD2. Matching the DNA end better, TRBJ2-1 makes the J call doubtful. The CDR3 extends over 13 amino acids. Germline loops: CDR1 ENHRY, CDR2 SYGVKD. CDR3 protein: CASSFVAGVEQFF. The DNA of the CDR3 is TGTGCCAGCAGTTTTGTAGCGGGAGTTGAGCAGTTCTTC.

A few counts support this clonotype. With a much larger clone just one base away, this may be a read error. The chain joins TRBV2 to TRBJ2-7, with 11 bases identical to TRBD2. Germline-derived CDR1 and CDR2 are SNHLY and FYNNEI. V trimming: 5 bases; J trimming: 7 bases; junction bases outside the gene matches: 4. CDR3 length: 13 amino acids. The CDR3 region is CASSTGLAVEQYF. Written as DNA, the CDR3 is TGTGCCAGCAGTACGGGACTAGCGGTAGAGCAGTACTTC.

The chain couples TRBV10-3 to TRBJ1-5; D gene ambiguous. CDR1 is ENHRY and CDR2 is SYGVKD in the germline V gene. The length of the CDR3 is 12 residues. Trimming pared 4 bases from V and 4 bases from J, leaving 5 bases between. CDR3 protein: CAISASNQPQHF. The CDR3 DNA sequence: TGTGCCATCAGTGCCTCAAATCAGCCCCAGCATTTT.

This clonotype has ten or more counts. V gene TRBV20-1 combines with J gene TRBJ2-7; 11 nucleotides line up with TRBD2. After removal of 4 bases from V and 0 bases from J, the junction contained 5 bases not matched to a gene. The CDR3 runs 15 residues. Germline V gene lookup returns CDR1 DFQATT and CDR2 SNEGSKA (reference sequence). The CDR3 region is CSAMLAGGSSYEQYF. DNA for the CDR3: TGCAGTGCTATGCTAGCGGGGGGTTCCTCCTACGAGCAGTACTTC.

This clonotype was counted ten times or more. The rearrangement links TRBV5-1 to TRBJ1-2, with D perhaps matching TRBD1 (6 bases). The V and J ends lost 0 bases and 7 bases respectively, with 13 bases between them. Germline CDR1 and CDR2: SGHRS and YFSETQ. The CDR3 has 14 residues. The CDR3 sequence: CASSLEGTIGGYTF. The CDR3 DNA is TGCGCCAGCAGCTTGGAGGGGACAATCGGTGGCTACACCTTC. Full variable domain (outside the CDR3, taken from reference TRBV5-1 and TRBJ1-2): KAGVTQTPRYLIKTRGQQVTLSCSPISGHRSVSWYQQTPGQGLQFLFEYFSETQRNKGNFPGRFSGRQFSNSRSEMNVSTLELGDSALYLCASSLEGTIGGYTFGSGTRLTVV.

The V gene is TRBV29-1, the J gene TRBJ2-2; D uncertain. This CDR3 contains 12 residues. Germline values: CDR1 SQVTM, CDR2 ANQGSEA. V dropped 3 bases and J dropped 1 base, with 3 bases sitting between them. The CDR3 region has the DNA TGCAGCGTTGACAGGAACACCGGGGAGCTGTTTTTT. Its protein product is CSVDRNTGELFF.

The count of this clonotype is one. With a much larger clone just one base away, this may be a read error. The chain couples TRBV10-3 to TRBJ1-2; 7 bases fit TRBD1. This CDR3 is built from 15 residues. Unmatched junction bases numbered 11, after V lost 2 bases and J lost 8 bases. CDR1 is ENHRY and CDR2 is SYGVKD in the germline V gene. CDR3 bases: TGTGCCATCAGTGAGGTGGACAGGAGGACGTGGGGCTACACCTTC. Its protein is CAISEVDRRTWGYTF.

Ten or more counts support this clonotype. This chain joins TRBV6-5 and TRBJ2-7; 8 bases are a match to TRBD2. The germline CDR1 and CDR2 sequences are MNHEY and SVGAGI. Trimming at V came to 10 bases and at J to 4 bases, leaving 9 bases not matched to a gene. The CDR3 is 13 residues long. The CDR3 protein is CATLRLAPYEQYF. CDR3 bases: TGTGCCACCCTGAGACTAGCGCCGTACGAGCAGTACTTC.

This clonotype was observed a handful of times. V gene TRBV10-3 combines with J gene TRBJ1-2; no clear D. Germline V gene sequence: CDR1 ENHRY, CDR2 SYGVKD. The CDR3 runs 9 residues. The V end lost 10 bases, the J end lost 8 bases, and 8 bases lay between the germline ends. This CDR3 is CASTRGYTF. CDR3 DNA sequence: TGTGCCAGCACCCGGGGCTACACCTTC.